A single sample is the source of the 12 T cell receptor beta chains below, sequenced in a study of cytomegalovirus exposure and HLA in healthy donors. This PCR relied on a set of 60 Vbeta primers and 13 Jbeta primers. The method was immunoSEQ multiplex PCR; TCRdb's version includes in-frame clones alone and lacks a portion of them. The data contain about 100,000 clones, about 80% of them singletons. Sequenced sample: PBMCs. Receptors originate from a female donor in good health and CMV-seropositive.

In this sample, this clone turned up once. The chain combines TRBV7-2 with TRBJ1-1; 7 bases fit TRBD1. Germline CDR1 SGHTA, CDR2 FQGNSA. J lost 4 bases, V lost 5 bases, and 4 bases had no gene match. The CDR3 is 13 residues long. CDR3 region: CASSPTGVTEAFF. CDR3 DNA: TGTGCCAGCAGCCCCACAGGGGTCACTGAAGCTTTCTTT.

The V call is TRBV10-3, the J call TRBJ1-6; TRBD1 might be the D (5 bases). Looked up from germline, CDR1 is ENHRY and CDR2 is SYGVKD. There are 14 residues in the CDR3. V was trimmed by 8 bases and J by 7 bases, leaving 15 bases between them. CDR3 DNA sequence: TGTGCCATCGCTACAGGTGTAGGGAATTCACCCCTCCACTTT. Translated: CAIATGVGNSPLHF.

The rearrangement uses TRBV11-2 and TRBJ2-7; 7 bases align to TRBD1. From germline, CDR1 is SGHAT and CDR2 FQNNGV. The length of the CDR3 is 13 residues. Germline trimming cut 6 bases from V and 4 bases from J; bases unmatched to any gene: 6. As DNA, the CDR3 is TGTGCCAGCAGTCGGACAGGTGATTACGAGCAGTACTTC. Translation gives CASSRTGDYEQYF.

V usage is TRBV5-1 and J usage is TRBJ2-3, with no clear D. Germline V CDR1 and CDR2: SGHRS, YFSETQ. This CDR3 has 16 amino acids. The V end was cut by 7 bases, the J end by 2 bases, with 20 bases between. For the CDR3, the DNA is TGCGCCAGCGTCTCCGGAGTTGGATCCTACACAGATACGCAGTATTTT. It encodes CASVSGVGSYTDTQYF.

CDR3 loop: CASSPGQTYGYTF. In DNA form, the CDR3 reads TGTGCCAGCAGTCCCGGACAGACCTATGGCTACACCTTC. The chain has TRBV28 and TRBJ1-2; possible D gene TRBD1, 6 bases. This CDR3 contains 13 residues. V was shortened by 5 bases and J by 4 bases, with 11 bases between the two germline ends. CDR1 is MDHEN and CDR2 is SYDVKM in the germline V gene.

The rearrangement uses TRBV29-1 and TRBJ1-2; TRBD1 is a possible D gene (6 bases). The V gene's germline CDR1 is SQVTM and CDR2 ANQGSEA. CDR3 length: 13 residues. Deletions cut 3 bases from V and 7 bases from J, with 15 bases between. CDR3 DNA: TGCAGCGTTGATGAGGGGGAAGGGGGTGGCTACACCTTC. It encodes CSVDEGEGGGYTF.

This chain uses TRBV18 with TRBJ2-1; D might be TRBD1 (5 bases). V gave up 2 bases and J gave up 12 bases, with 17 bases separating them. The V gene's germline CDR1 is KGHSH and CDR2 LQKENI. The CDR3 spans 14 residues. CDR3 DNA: TGTGCCAGCTCACCAGGTTCGCAGGGTGAAGGGCAGTTCTTC. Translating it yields CASSPGSQGEGQFF. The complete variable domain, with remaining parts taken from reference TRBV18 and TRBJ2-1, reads NAGVMQNPRHLVRRRGQEARLRCSPMKGHSHVYWYRQLPEEGLKFMVYLQKENIIDESGMPKERFSAEFPKEGPSILRIQQVVRGDSAAYFCASSPGSQGEGQFFGPGTRLTVL.

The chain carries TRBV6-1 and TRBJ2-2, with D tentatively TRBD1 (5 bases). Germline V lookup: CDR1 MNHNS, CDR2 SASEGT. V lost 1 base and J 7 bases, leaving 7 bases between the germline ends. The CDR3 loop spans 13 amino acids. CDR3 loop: CASSEVDIGELFF. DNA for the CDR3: TGTGCCAGCAGTGAAGTGGACATCGGGGAGCTGTTTTTT.

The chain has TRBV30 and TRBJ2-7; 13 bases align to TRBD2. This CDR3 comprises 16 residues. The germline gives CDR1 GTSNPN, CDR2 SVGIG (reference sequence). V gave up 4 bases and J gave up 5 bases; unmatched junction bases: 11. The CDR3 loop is CAWKGTSGMGRDEQYF. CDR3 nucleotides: TGTGCCTGGAAGGGGACTAGCGGGATGGGAAGGGACGAGCAGTACTTC.

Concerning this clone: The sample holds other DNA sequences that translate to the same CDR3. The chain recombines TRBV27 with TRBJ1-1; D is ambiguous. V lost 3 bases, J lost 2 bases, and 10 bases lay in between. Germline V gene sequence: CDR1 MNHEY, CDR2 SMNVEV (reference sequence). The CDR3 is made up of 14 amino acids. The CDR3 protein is CASSFQQRNTEAFF. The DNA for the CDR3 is TGTGCCAGCAGTTTCCAACAGAGAAACACTGAAGCTTTCTTT.

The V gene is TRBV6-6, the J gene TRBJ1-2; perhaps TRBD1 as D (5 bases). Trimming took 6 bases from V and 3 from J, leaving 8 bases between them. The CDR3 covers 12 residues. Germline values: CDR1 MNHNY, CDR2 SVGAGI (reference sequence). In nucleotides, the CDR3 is TGTGCCAGCAGCCAGGGTTACTATGGCTACACCTTC. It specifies CASSQGYYGYTF.

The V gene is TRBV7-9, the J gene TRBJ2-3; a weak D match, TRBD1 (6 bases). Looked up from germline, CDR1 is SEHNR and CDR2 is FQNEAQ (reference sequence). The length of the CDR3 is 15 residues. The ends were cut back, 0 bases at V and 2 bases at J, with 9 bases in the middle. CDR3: CASSLAGQYTDTQYF. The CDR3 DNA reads TGTGCCAGCAGCTTAGCAGGACAGTACACAGATACGCAGTATTTT. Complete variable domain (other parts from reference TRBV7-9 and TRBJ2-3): DTGVSQNPRHKITKRGQNVTFRCDPISEHNRLYWYRQTLGQGPEFLTYFQNEAQLEKSRLLSDRFSAERPKGSFSTLEIQRTEQGDSAMYLCASSLAGQYTDTQYFGPGTRLTVL.